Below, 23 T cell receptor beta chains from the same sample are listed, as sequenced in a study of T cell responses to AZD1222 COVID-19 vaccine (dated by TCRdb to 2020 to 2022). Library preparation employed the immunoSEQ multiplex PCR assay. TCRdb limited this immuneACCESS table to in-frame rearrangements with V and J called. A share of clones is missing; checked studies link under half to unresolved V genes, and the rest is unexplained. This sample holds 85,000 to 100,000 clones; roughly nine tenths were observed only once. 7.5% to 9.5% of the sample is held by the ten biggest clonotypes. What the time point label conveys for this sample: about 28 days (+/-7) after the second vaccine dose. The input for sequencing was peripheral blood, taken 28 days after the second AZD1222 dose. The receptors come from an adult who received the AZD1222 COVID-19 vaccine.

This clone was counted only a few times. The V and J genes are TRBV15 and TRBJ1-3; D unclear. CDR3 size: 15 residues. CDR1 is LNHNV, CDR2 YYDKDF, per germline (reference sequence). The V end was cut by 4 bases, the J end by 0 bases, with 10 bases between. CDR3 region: CATSIDIRSGNTIYF. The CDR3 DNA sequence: TGTGCCACCAGCATAGACATTCGCTCTGGAAACACCATATATTTT.

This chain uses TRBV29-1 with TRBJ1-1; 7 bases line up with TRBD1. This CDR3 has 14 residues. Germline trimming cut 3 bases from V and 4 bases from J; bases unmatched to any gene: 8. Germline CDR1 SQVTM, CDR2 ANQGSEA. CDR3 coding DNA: TGCAGCGTTGACCGGGGCAGGGGGGGCACTGAAGCTTTCTTT. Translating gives CSVDRGRGGTEAFF. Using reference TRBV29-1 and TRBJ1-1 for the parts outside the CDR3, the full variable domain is SAVISQKPSRDICQRGTSLTIQCQVDSQVTMMFWYRQQPGQSLTLIATANQGSEATYESGFVIDKFPISRPNLTFSTLTVSNMSPEDSSIYLCSVDRGRGGTEAFFGQGTRLTVV.

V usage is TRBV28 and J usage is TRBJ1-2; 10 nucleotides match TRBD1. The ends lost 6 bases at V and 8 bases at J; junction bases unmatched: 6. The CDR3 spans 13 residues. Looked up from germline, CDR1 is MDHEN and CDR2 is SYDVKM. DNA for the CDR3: TGTGCCAGCAGCCCGGGACAGGGGTTAGGCTACACCTTC. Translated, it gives CASSPGQGLGYTF.

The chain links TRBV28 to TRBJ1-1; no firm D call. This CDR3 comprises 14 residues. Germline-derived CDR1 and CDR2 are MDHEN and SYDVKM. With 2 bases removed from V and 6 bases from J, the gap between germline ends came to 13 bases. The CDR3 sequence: CASSLHQTGAEAFF. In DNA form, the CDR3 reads TGTGCCAGCAGTTTACACCAAACGGGTGCTGAAGCTTTCTTT. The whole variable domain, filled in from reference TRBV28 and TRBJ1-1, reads DVKVTQSSRYLVKRTGEKVFLECVQDMDHENMFWYRQDPGLGLRLIYFSYDVKMKEKGDIPEGYSVSREKKERFSLILESASTNQTSMYLCASSLHQTGAEAFFGQGTRLTVV.

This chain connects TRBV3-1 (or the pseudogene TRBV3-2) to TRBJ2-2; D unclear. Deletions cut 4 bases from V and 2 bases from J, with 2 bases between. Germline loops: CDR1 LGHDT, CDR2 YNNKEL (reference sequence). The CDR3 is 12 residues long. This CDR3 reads CASSPNTGELFF. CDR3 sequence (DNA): TGTGCCAGCAGCCCTAACACCGGGGAGCTGTTTTTT.

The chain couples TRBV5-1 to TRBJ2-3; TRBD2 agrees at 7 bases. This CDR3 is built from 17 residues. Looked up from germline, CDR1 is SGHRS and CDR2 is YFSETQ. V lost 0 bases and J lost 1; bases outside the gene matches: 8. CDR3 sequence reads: CASSLAGLADGTDTQYF. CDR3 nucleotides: TGCGCCAGCAGCTTGGCCGGGCTAGCGGACGGCACAGATACGCAGTATTTT. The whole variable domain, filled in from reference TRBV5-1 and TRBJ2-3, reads KAGVTQTPRYLIKTRGQQVTLSCSPISGHRSVSWYQQTPGQGLQFLFEYFSETQRNKGNFPGRFSGRQFSNSRSEMNVSTLELGDSALYLCASSLAGLADGTDTQYFGPGTRLTVL.

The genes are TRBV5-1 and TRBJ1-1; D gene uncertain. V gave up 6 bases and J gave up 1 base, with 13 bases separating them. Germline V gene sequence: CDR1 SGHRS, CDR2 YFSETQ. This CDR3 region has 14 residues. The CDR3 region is CASTETSGNTEAFF. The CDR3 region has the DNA TGCGCCAGCACCGAAACATCCGGGAACACTGAAGCTTTCTTT.

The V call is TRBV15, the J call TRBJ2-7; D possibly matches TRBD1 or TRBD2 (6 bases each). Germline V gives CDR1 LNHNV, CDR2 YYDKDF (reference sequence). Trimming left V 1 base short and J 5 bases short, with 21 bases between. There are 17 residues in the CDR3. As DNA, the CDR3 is TGTGCCACCAGCAGAGTACGCCGGGGGCTGGCCCCCAACGAGCAGTACTTC. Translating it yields CATSRVRRGLAPNEQYF.

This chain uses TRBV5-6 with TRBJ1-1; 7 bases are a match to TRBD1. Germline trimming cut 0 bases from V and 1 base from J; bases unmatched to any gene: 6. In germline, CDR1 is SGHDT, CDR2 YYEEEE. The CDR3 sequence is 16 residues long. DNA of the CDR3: TGTGCCAGCAGCTTGGAGGGGGCCACCCGGAACACTGAAGCTTTCTTT. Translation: CASSLEGATRNTEAFF.

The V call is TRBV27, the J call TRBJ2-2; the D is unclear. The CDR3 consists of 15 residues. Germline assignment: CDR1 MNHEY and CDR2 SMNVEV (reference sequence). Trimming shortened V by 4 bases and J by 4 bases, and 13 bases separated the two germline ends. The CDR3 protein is CASSSGRPVTGELFF. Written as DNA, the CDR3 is TGTGCCAGCAGTTCAGGACGCCCGGTCACCGGGGAGCTGTTTTTT.

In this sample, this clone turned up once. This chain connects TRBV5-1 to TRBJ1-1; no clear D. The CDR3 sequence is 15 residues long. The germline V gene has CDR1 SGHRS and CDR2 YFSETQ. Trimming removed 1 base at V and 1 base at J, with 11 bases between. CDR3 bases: TGCGCCAGCAGCTTGAAATCTGGCCCGAACACTGAAGCTTTCTTT. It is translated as CASSLKSGPNTEAFF.

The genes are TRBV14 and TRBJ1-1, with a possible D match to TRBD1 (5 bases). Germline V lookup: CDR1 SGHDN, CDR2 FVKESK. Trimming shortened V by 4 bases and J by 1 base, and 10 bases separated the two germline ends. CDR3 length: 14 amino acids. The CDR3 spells CASSPPGTNTEAFF. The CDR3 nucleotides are TGTGCCAGCAGCCCGCCGGGGACGAACACTGAAGCTTTCTTT. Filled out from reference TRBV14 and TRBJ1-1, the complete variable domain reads EAGVTQFPSHSVIEKGQTVTLRCDPISGHDNLYWYRRVMGKEIKFLLHFVKESKQDESGMPNNRFLAERTGGTYSTLKVQPAELEDSGVYFCASSPPGTNTEAFFGQGTRLTVV.

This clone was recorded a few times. This CDR3 reads CASSSGGQNYGYTF. CDR3 DNA: TGTGCCAGCAGTTCGGGGGGCCAAAACTATGGCTACACCTTC. V gene TRBV25-1 combines with J gene TRBJ1-2; maybe TRBD1 (6 bases). CDR3 length equals 14 residues. Germline CDR1 is MGHDK and CDR2 is SYGVNS. The V gene lost 5 bases and the J gene lost 2 bases, with 12 bases spanning the gap.

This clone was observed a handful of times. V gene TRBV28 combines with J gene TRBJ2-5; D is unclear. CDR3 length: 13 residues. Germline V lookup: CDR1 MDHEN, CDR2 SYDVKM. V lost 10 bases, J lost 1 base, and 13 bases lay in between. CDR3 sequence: CATLTDFQETQYF. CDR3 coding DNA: TGTGCCACCCTAACAGACTTCCAAGAGACCCAGTACTTC.

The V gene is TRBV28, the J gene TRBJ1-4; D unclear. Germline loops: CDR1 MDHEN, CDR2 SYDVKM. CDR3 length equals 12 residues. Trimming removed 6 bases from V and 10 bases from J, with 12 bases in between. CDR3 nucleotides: TGTGCCAGCAGCACCCCCCTTGGAAAACTGTTTTTT. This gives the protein CASSTPLGKLFF.

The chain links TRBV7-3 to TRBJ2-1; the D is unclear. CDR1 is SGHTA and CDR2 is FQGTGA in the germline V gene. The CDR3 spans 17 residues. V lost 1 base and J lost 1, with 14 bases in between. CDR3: CASSLITEHESYNEQFF. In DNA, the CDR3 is TGTGCCAGCAGCTTAATAACGGAGCACGAGTCCTACAATGAGCAGTTCTTC. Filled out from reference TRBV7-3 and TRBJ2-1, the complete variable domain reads GAGVSQTPSNKVTEKGKYVELRCDPISGHTALYWYRQSLGQGPEFLIYFQGTGAADDSGLPNDRFFAVRPEGSVSTLKIQRTERGDSAVYLCASSLITEHESYNEQFFGPGTRLTVL.

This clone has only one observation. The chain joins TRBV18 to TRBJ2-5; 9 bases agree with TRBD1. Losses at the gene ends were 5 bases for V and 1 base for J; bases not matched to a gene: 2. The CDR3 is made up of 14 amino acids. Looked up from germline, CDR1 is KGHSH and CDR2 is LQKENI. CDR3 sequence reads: CASSSQGAQETQYF. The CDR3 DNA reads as TGTGCCAGCTCATCACAGGGGGCCCAAGAGACCCAGTACTTC.

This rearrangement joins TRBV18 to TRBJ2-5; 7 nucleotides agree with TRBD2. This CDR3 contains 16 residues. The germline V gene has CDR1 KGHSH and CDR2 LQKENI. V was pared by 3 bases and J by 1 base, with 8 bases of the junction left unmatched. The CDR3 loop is CASSPGGFSPQETQYF. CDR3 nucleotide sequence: TGTGCCAGCTCACCGGGGGGGTTTTCGCCCCAAGAGACCCAGTACTTC.

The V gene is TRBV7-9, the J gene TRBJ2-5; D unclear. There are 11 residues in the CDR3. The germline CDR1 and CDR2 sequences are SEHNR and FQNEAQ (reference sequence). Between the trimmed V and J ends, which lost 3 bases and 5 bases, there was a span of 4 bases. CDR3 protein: CASSFTETQYF. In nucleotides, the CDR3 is TGTGCCAGCAGCTTCACCGAGACCCAGTACTTC.

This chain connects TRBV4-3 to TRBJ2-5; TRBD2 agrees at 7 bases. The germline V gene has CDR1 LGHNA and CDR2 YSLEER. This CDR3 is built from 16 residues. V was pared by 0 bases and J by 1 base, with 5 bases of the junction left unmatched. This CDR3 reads CASSQDLASGQETQYF. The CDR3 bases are TGCGCCAGCAGCCAAGATCTGGCTAGCGGCCAAGAGACCCAGTACTTC.

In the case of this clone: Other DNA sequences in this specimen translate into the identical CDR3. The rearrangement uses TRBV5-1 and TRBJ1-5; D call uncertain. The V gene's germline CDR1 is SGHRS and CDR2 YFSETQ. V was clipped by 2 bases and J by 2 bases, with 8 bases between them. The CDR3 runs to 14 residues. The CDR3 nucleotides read TGCGCCAGCAGCTTAGACGGGGGCAATCAGCCCCAGCATTTT. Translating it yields CASSLDGGNQPQHF. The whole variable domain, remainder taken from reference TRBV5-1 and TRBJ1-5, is KAGVTQTPRYLIKTRGQQVTLSCSPISGHRSVSWYQQTPGQGLQFLFEYFSETQRNKGNFPGRFSGRQFSNSRSEMNVSTLELGDSALYLCASSLDGGNQPQHFGDGTRLSIL.

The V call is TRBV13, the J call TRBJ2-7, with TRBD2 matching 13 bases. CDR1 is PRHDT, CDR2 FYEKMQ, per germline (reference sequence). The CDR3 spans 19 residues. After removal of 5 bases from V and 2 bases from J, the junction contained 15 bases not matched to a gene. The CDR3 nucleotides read TGTGCCAGCAGCCCCGACCGGGAGGGACTAGCGGGAAGGGCCTACGAGCAGTACTTC. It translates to CASSPDREGLAGRAYEQYF.

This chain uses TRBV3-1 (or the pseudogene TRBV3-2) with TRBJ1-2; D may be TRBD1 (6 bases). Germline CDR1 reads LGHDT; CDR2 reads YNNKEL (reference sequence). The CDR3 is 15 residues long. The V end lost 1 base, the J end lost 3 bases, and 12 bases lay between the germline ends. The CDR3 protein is CASSQVPGADYGYTF. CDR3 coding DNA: TGTGCCAGCAGCCAAGTGCCGGGGGCAGACTATGGCTACACCTTC.